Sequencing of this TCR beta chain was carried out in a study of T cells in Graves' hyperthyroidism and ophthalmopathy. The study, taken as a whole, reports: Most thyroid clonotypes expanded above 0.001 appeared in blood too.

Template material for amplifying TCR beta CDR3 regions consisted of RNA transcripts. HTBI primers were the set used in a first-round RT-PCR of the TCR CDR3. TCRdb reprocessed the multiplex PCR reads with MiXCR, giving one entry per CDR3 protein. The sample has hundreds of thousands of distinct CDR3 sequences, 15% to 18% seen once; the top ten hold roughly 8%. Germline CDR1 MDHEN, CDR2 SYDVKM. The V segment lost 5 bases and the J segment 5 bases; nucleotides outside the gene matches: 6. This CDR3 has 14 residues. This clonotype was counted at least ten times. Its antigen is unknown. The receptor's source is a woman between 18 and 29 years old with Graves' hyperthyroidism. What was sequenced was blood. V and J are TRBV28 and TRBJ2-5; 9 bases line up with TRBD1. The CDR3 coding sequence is TGTGCCAGCAGTCGGTCACAGGGGGCGGAGACCCAGTACTTC. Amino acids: CASSRSQGAETQYF.